These 4 T cell receptor beta chains were all obtained from the same sample, sequenced in a study of tumor and adjacent non-tumor tissue in lung cancer. A modified ARM-PCR protocol with three rounds of nested PCR amplified TCRbeta. TCRdb re-analysed the multiplex PCR reads in MiXCR, keeping a single row per CDR3 protein. The repertoire includes about 93,000 distinct CDR3 sequences, 61% of them detected once, and roughly 15% sits in the top ten. RNA was extracted from bulk tissue without any cell sorting. The sequenced sample was lung tumor tissue. The receptor set was obtained from an older man with non-small cell lung cancer.

As concerns this clonotype: A much larger clone differs from this one at a single base, so this may be a read error. V usage is TRBV5-4 and J usage is TRBJ2-3; 11 positions agree with TRBD2. Per germline, CDR1 SGHNT and CDR2 YYREEE (reference sequence). The CDR3 covers 14 residues. The CDR3 DNA sequence: TGTACCAGCAGCCCAAAACTAGCGGGGGATGTGCAGTATTTT. Its protein product is CTSSPKLAGDVQYF.

This clonotype was counted many times. V gene TRBV6-6 combines with J gene TRBJ2-3, with 9 bases matching TRBD1. This CDR3 contains 15 residues. From germline, CDR1 is MNHNY and CDR2 SVGAGI (reference sequence). Losses at the gene ends were 6 bases for V and 4 bases for J; bases not matched to a gene: 8. DNA for the CDR3: TGTGCCAGCAGGCCGGTGGGACAGGGAGCAGATACGCAGTATTTT. Amino acid sequence: CASRPVGQGADTQYF.

This chain connects TRBV29-1 to TRBJ1-5; TRBD1 is a possible D gene (5 bases). The CDR3 has 13 amino acids. Germline loops: CDR1 SQVTM, CDR2 ANQGSEA. V was cut by 4 bases and J by 5 bases, with 12 bases left in between. The CDR3 DNA reads as TGCAGCGTTGGCAGGACACGAGATCAGCCCCAGCATTTT. Translation gives CSVGRTRDQPQHF.

The chain combines TRBV11-2 with TRBJ2-3; perhaps TRBD2 as D (5 bases). V dropped 7 bases and J dropped 2 bases, with 28 bases sitting between them. Germline CDR1 is SGHAT and CDR2 is FQNNGV. The CDR3 sequence is 19 residues long. In nucleotides, the CDR3 is TGTGCCAGCAACTCTGAGAGCCATAAAGGACTCCGAACCACAGATACGCAGTATTTT. It yields the protein CASNSESHKGLRTTDTQYF.